A selection of T cell receptor beta chains follows, all from one sample in a study of follicular helper T cells after annual influenza vaccination. Produced via immunoSEQ multiplex PCR; TCRdb's table is partial and in-frame only. The table lists about 10,000 clones, 83% of them singletons. This specimen was CXCR5- memory CD4+ T cells sorted from blood, taken 7 days after influenza vaccination. These receptors originate from an adult who received the influenza vaccine. Each CDR3 is given with its conserved first and last residue. Each record gives: D gene, clone size, V gene, J gene, CDR3 DNA, CDR3 protein. The D gene is left open where the match is weak. A clone size is listed for some rows: how often the clone was seen (once, few, many), or a class if it is expanded.

D: .
size: once
V: TRBV9
J: TRBJ1-1
DNA: TGTGCCAGCAGCAGCTCTGAGGCGAACACTGAAGCTTTCTTT
CDR3: CASSSSEANTEAFF

D: .
size: .
V: TRBV5-1
J: TRBJ2-1
DNA: TGCGCCAGCAGCTTTGGGGCTAGCCTTATAGATGAGCAGTTCTTC
CDR3: CASSFGASLIDEQFF

D: .
size: .
V: TRBV19
J: TRBJ2-1
DNA: TGTGCCAGTACGTTTGGGGCACCATACAATGAGCAGTTCTTC
CDR3: CASTFGAPYNEQFF

D: .
size: .
V: TRBV7-2
J: TRBJ1-1
DNA: TGTGCCAGCAGCTTAGGAGGTACAGGATGGGGCACTGAAGCTTTCTTT
CDR3: CASSLGGTGWGTEAFF

D: TRBD2
size: .
V: TRBV6-6
J: TRBJ2-3
DNA: TGTGCCAGCAGACTAGCGGGGGAAGATACGCAGTATTTT
CDR3: CASRLAGEDTQYF

D: .
size: .
V: TRBV5-1
J: TRBJ2-6
DNA: TGCGCCAGCAGCTTACGCGGTCTGGGGGGCGGAGGGGCCAACGTCCTGACTTTC
CDR3: CASSLRGLGGGGANVLTF

D: .
size: .
V: TRBV6-5
J: TRBJ2-2
DNA: TGTGCCAGCAGGCCTAGCGTACTCACCGGGGAGCTGTTTTTT
CDR3: CASRPSVLTGELFF

D: TRBD2
size: .
V: TRBV7-2
J: TRBJ2-3
DNA: TGTGCCAGCAGCTTAGCGGGGGGGGTGGATACGCAGTATTTT
CDR3: CASSLAGGVDTQYF

D: .
size: .
V: TRBV29-1
J: TRBJ1-1
DNA: TGCAGCGTTTGCGACAGGCTGGGCGCTGAAGCTTTCTTT
CDR3: CSVCDRLGAEAFF

D: .
size: .
V: TRBV4-2
J: TRBJ1-3
DNA: TGTGCCAGCAGCCAGGACAACTCTGGAAACACCATATATTTT
CDR3: CASSQDNSGNTIYF

D: .
size: few
V: TRBV7-2
J: TRBJ1-2
DNA: TGTGCCAGCAGCTCCACCACGGTCGGGGCGGATTTATTC
CDR3: CASSSTTVGADLF

D: TRBD2
size: .
V: TRBV6-5
J: TRBJ2-7
DNA: TGTGCCAGCCTTAGCGGGGGGACCTACGAGCAGTACTTC
CDR3: CASLSGGTYEQYF

D: .
size: .
V: TRBV27
J: TRBJ2-7
DNA: TGTGCCAGCACTTTCTACGAGCAGTACTTC
CDR3: CASTFYEQYF

D: .
size: .
V: TRBV29-1
J: TRBJ2-5
DNA: TGCAGCGTTCTTTCCAGGTACCAAGAGACCCAGTACTTC
CDR3: CSVLSRYQETQYF

D: TRBD1
size: .
V: TRBV2
J: TRBJ2-7
DNA: TGTGCCAGCAGTTACGGGCCGGGACAGGGTAACTACGAGCAGTACTTC
CDR3: CASSYGPGQGNYEQYF

D: .
size: .
V: TRBV14
J: TRBJ1-6
DNA: TGTGCCAGCAGCCAAATCCCGGGACCCCTCCACTTT
CDR3: CASSQIPGPLHF

D: .
size: .
V: TRBV5-1
J: TRBJ2-2
DNA: TGCGCCAGCAGCTTGGGTTCTGCCGGGGAGCTGTTTTTT
CDR3: CASSLGSAGELFF

D: TRBD2
size: once
V: TRBV9
J: TRBJ2-1
DNA: TGTGCCAGCAGCGTAGGTCTCCAGGGGACTAGCGGGGGGGCCATTGAGCAGTTCTTC
CDR3: CASSVGLQGTSGGAIEQFF

D: .
size: .
V: TRBV7-8
J: TRBJ1-6
DNA: TGTGCCAGCAGCTTAATGAGGGTTTCCTATAATTCACCCCTCCACTTT
CDR3: CASSLMRVSYNSPLHF

D: .
size: .
V: TRBV7-8
J: TRBJ1-3
DNA: TGTGCCAGCAGCCTTGGACTAAGTGGTGGAAACACCATATATTTT
CDR3: CASSLGLSGGNTIYF

D: TRBD1
size: .
V: TRBV18
J: TRBJ2-7
DNA: TGTGCCAGCTCACCCGGGACAGGGAACTCCTACGAGCAGTACTTC
CDR3: CASSPGTGNSYEQYF

D: TRBD1
size: .
V: TRBV7-6
J: TRBJ2-5
DNA: TGTGCCAGCAGCCAGGACAGGGCTGAGACCCAGTACTTC
CDR3: CASSQDRAETQYF

D: TRBD1
size: .
V: TRBV27
J: TRBJ2-1
DNA: TGTGCCAGCACCCTCGGGACAGGGTACAATGAGCAGTTCTTC
CDR3: CASTLGTGYNEQFF

D: .
size: .
V: TRBV19
J: TRBJ1-5
DNA: TGTGCCAGTAGCCTCGCAGGTTTTCAGCCCCAGCATTTT
CDR3: CASSLAGFQPQHF

D: TRBD1
size: .
V: TRBV19
J: TRBJ1-1
DNA: TGTGCCAGTAAATTTCGGGGAAGGACAGGGGGCGGTGGCGCTGAAGCTTTCTTT
CDR3: CASKFRGRTGGGGAEAFF

D: .
size: .
V: TRBV5-8
J: TRBJ1-4
DNA: TGTGCCAGCAGCCGAGATGGAACGGTTACTAATGAAAAACTGTTTTTT
CDR3: CASSRDGTVTNEKLFF

D: .
size: .
V: TRBV4-3
J: TRBJ1-2
DNA: TGCGCCAGCAGCCAAGACCCCAAAGGATCTTCCTACACCTTC
CDR3: CASSQDPKGSSYTF

D: .
size: once
V: TRBV27
J: TRBJ1-2
DNA: TGTGCCAGCAGTTTATGGCAGGGTTACGGCTACACCTTC
CDR3: CASSLWQGYGYTF

D: .
size: .
V: TRBV7-2
J: TRBJ2-7
DNA: TGTGCCAGCAGCTTCCGGCGTATGGGCGAGCAGTACTTC
CDR3: CASSFRRMGEQYF

D: TRBD2
size: .
V: TRBV6-1
J: TRBJ2-7
DNA: TGTGCCAGCAGTGCAGGAGGACTAGCGGGGGCCACCTACGAGCAGTACTTC
CDR3: CASSAGGLAGATYEQYF

D: TRBD1
size: few
V: TRBV18
J: TRBJ1-2
DNA: TGTGCCAGCTCAGCAAATATACCGGGACAGAACGGTGGCTACACCTTC
CDR3: CASSANIPGQNGGYTF

D: .
size: .
V: TRBV6-1
J: TRBJ2-5
DNA: TGTGCCAGCAGTGGACAAGAGACCCAGTACTTC
CDR3: CASSGQETQYF

D: .
size: .
V: TRBV6-1
J: TRBJ2-7
DNA: TGTGCCAGCAGCAGGCCACCAGCCTCCTACGAGCAGTACTTC
CDR3: CASSRPPASYEQYF

D: .
size: once
V: TRBV28
J: TRBJ2-1
DNA: TGTGCCAGCAGTCCTAACACCCGGGGCTACAATGAGCAGTTCTTC
CDR3: CASSPNTRGYNEQFF

D: TRBD1
size: .
V: TRBV18
J: TRBJ1-1
DNA: TGTGCCAGCTCCACGGACAGGGGGTGGGAAGTGGCAGCTTTCTTT
CDR3: CASSTDRGWEVAAFF

D: .
size: .
V: TRBV7-8
J: TRBJ1-1
DNA: TGTGCCAGCAGCTTAGGAAACTCTCCTGAAGCTTTCTTT
CDR3: CASSLGNSPEAFF

D: .
size: .
V: TRBV11-1
J: TRBJ1-4
DNA: TGTGCCAGCAGCCCGCGCGGGGGAACTAATGAAAAACTGTTTTTT
CDR3: CASSPRGGTNEKLFF

D: TRBD1
size: once
V: TRBV6-4
J: TRBJ1-2
DNA: TGTGCCAGCAGTGACGGACAGGGTCTTAACGCCTACACCTTC
CDR3: CASSDGQGLNAYTF

D: TRBD2
size: once
V: TRBV6-5
J: TRBJ2-3
DNA: TGTGCCAGCAGTTACGCGGGGGGCCCGTGGGATACGCAGTATTTT
CDR3: CASSYAGGPWDTQYF

D: .
size: .
V: TRBV5-6
J: TRBJ2-7
DNA: TGTGCCAGCAGCTACGGGTTTCTCTCCTACGAGCAGTACTTC
CDR3: CASSYGFLSYEQYF

D: TRBD2
size: .
V: TRBV5-1
J: TRBJ2-3
DNA: TGCGCCAGCAGCACCCGGACTAGCGGGGGGGCGCAGTATTTT
CDR3: CASSTRTSGGAQYF

D: .
size: .
V: TRBV5-4
J: TRBJ2-3
DNA: TGTGCCAGCAGCTTGGGCAGGGATCGGGGCACAGATACGCAGTATTTT
CDR3: CASSLGRDRGTDTQYF

D: .
size: .
V: TRBV18
J: TRBJ1-1
DNA: TGTGCCAGCTCAATCAACTTAGGCACTGAAGCTTTCTTT
CDR3: CASSINLGTEAFF

D: .
size: .
V: TRBV7-2
J: TRBJ2-7
DNA: TGTGCCAGCAGCCCGACCGGGATGTGGTACGAGCAGTACTTC
CDR3: CASSPTGMWYEQYF

D: .
size: .
V: TRBV6-1
J: TRBJ2-7
DNA: TGTGCCAGCAGCTGGGACAACTCCTACGAGCAGTACTTC
CDR3: CASSWDNSYEQYF

D: .
size: .
V: TRBV27
J: TRBJ1-1
DNA: TGTGCCAGCAGCAGGGACACGTTAGCCACTGAAGCTTTCTTT
CDR3: CASSRDTLATEAFF

D: TRBD1
size: .
V: TRBV4-2
J: TRBJ1-6
DNA: TGTGCCAGCAGCCAAGGACCGGGACAGGATAATTCACCCCTCCACTTT
CDR3: CASSQGPGQDNSPLHF

D: TRBD1
size: .
V: TRBV9
J: TRBJ1-1
DNA: TGTGCCAGCAGCTCGTGGACAGGGACAAACACTGAAGCTTTCTTT
CDR3: CASSSWTGTNTEAFF

D: .
size: .
V: TRBV10-3
J: TRBJ2-5
DNA: TGTGCCATCAGTGAGACGGCCAGGGTGGAGACCCAGTACTTC
CDR3: CAISETARVETQYF

D: .
size: .
V: TRBV5-1
J: TRBJ1-1
DNA: TGCGCCAGCAGCTTTGCTTCTGGGGACACTGAAGCTTTCTTT
CDR3: CASSFASGDTEAFF

D: .
size: .
V: TRBV6-1
J: TRBJ2-5
DNA: TGTGCCAGCAGTGTACATGAGACCCAGTACTTC
CDR3: CASSVHETQYF

D: TRBD1
size: .
V: TRBV4-1
J: TRBJ1-4
DNA: TGCGCCAGCAGGACGCCTCTTAGGACAGGGAATGAAAAACTGTTTTTT
CDR3: CASRTPLRTGNEKLFF

D: .
size: .
V: TRBV25-1
J: TRBJ2-7
DNA: TGTGCCAGCAGTGCCCCCTTTCAGGGCAGGGCTCCTTCCTACGAGCAGTACTTC
CDR3: CASSAPFQGRAPSYEQYF